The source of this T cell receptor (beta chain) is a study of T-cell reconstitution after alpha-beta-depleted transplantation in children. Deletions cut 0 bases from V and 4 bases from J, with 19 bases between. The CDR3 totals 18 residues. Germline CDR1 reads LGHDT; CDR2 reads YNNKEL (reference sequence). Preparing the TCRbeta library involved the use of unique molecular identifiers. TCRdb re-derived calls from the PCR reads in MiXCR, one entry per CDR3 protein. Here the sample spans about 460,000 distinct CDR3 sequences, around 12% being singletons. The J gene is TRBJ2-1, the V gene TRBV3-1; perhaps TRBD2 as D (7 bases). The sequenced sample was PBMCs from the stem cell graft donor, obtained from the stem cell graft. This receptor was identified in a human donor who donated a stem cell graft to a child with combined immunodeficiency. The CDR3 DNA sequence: TGTGCCAGCAGCCAAGATGTCCGGGGGGCGGGCGTTTACAATGAGCAGTTCTTC. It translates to CASSQDVRGAGVYNEQFF.